This T cell receptor (beta chain) was sequenced in a study of cytomegalovirus exposure and HLA in healthy donors. Germline CDR1 reads MNHEY; CDR2 reads SVGAGI. Germline trimming cut 10 bases from V and 2 bases from J; bases unmatched to any gene: 8. The CDR3 spans 13 residues. As to this clone: Antigen: not known.

The study ran its PCR with 60 Vbeta and 13 Jbeta primers. Method: immunoSEQ multiplex PCR; TCRdb's copy keeps in-frame clones and lacks some. The table shows 110,000 to 150,000 clones, with approximately 73% occurring only once. The study, taken as a whole, reports: Sequencing depth roughly uniform across donors was assumed in presence/absence analyses. Later on, a genetic analysis was performed. It linked a missense variant in DCLRE1C with V- and J-gene trimming of TCR beta. Productive rates of about 87% or about 30% were seen for most TCR beta V segments in an earlier analysis. Overall, 164 TCR beta chains were annotated as cytomegalovirus-associated.

The receptor comes from a human donor in good health. The sample was PBMCs. The V gene is TRBV6-5, the J gene TRBJ2-7, with 7 bases aligning to TRBD1. This chain's CDR3 is CATARDSTYEQYF. CDR3 sequence (DNA): TGTGCCACAGCCCGGGACAGTACCTACGAGCAGTACTTC.